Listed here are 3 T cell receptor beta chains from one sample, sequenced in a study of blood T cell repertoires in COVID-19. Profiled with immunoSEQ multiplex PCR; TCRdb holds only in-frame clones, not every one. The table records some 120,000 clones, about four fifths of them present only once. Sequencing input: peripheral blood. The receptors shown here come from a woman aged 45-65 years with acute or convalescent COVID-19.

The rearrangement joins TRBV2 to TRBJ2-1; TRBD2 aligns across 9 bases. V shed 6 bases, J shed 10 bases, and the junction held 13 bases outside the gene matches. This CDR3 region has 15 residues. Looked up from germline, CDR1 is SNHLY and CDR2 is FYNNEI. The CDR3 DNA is TGTGCCAGCAGCGGTGCGGGGGGGCCCAGGGGAGAGCAGTTCTTC. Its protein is CASSGAGGPRGEQFF.

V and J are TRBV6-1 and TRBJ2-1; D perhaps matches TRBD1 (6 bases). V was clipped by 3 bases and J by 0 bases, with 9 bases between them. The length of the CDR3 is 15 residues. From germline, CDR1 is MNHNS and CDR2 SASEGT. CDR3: CASSETGSSYNEQFF. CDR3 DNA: TGTGCCAGCAGTGAGACAGGCAGCTCCTACAATGAGCAGTTCTTC.

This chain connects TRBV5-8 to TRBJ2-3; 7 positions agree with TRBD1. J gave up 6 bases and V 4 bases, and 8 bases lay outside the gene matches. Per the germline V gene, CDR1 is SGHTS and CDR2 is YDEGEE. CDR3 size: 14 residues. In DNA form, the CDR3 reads TGTGCCAGCAGCCGGGACAGATCAGTGGATACGCAGTATTTT. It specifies CASSRDRSVDTQYF.